The entry below describes one TCR beta chain. The antigen this receptor binds is unknown. The junction departs from the called germline gene at one end, perhaps through a read error. This sample is drawn from a study of T-cell memory formation after mild COVID-19 (dated by TCRdb to about 2021). In the study overall: TCR sequence clusters from the two donors were found to be largely donor specific. In two donors, T-cell clones that expanded and contracted after mild COVID-19 were tracked by sequencing TCRalpha and TCRbeta repertoires over time. The cohort comprised two young, previously healthy adult volunteers, one female and one male. What the study reported, not specific to this receptor: The detection of some responding clones in pre-infection memory suggests that pre-existing cross-reactive memory T cells joined the SARS-CoV-2 response. The study included only a couple of mild cases, and larger cohorts that include severe cases with pre-infection samples were judged to be necessary. From day 15 to 85, contracting clones showed balanced CD4/CD8 phenotypes, whereas a second wave of clones that expanded from day 15 to 37 leaned towards CD4+. Whether the second-wave clones peaking on day 37 were SARS-CoV-2 specific was not confirmed. Contracting CD4+ clones appeared mostly in the CM and EM memory subsets, whereas CD8+ clones were enriched in EMRA.

Ficoll-Paque density gradient centrifugation was used to isolate PBMCs. Looking up the germline V gene yields CDR1 SGHTA and CDR2 FQGNSA. There are 12 amino acids in the CDR3, from cysteine to phenylalanine inclusive. This entry keeps only the CDR3 DNA: 36 bases, framed from base 1. Instrument used: Illumina NovaSeq 6000. TCRalpha and TCRbeta cDNA libraries were constructed by 5'RACE with constant-segment primers, with sample barcodes and unique molecular identifiers being introduced. RNA was extracted from every sample with Trizol reagent. Library amplification was performed in two PCR steps, and a second sample barcode and Illumina TruSeq adapters were introduced in the second step. Sequencing of libraries was performed on an Illumina NovaSeq with 2 x 150 bp paired-end reads. As for the authors' bioinformatics: The reads were demultiplexed and collapsed into UMI-guided consensus sequences using migec v1.2.7. Using mixcr v2.1.11, UMI consensuses were aligned to TRA and TRB V and J templates and then assembled into clonotypes. A clonotype was counted as expanded or contracted only when both edgeR and NoisET called the clonotype significant, with the noise models trained on biological replicates. For edgeR calls, the thresholds were a false discovery rate-adjusted p below 0.01 and a log2 fold-change of 1. As an exploratory analysis of dynamics, PCA with hierarchical clustering was applied to max-normalized trajectories of the 1000 most abundant clonotypes. Separately sequenced CD4+ and CD8+ repertoires were used to assign the CD4 or CD8 phenotype of responding clones. TCRdb reprocessed the public reads (quality trimming at Q25 with fastp, clone calling with MiXCR) and kept in-frame beta chains. CDR3 protein duplicates are merged, each entry listing the most common genes and DNA. The V and J calls follow TCRdb's processing rather than the paper's. The sample includes around 180,000 distinct CDR3 sequences, with roughly 17% observed a single time. The ten largest account for approximately 2% of the sample.

The source of this sequence is an adult woman who had mild COVID-19 (a few samples of this study predate the infection). The sample titles of this study are shuffled in the database, so cell type and time point are left out; the donor was told from shared clones. This receptor chain uses TRBV7-2 and TRBJ1-1; TRBD1 is a weak D gene call, 5 bases matching. The sample was PBMCs or a T cell subset sorted from them (not recorded which). The CDR3 protein is CASSWGTIETFF. The DNA reads TGTGCCAGCAGCTGGGGGACTATTGAAACTTTCTTT.